This TCR beta chain was recovered during a study of beta chain features in type 1 diabetes (dated by TCRdb to the late 2010s). About the investigation overall: Mean age, gender distribution, total cell number and subset yield did not differ between patients and healthy donors. A total of about 99,000,000 sorted cells were examined across all samples, and RNA yield correlated strongly with the number of cells per subset. In the study, TCRB repertoires of sorted circulating CD4+ T cell subsets from recently diagnosed type 1 diabetes patients were compared with those of matched healthy donors. Regulatory and stem cell-like memory subsets were obtained from only 8 patients and roughly eight healthy donors, while naive and central memory subsets were obtained from all 30 or so donors.

Trimming removed 5 bases from V and 8 bases from J; the gene matches leave 7 bases unexplained. The CDR3 covers 13 residues, taking in both the cysteine and the phenylalanine. The read is trimmed to its CDR3 DNA, 39 bases read in frame from base 1. According to the germline V gene, CDR1 reads MDHEN and CDR2 reads SYDVKM. Note on this clone: Its antigen is unknown. No base qualities exist here, and no much larger clone lies one base off it.

Each donor gave one peripheral blood draw, averaging approximately 120 mL, which was collected into heparinised tubes. Naive, central memory, regulatory and stem cell-like memory CD4+ T cells were sorted on a BD FACSAria II using a panel including CD45RO, CCR7, CD25, CD127, CD95 and CD27. A purity above 95% was achieved for all sorted populations. Right away, PBMCs were isolated by Lymphoprep density gradient centrifugation and were stained directly, with no culture step. To minimize batch effects, samples were stained and sorted in pairs, one healthy donor with one patient per experiment. The entire amount of isolated RNA was reverse transcribed using the High Capacity cDNA Reverse Transcription Kit, so the sequenced TCRB transcripts were expressed ones. Naive, central memory and regulatory T cell samples underwent deep immunoSEQ sequencing, averaging roughly 3.4 million total reads per sample. After sorted cells were lysed in RLT buffer, RNA was extracted with DNase-treated RNeasy Micro or Mini kits, with the choice depending on cell number. Each cell subset was processed on its own to prevent cross-contamination, while patient and healthy donor samples were processed together. The immunoSEQ multiplex PCR was used to amplify TCRB sequences from cDNA, yielding 87-bp fragments that span the CDR3 region. The amplicons were sequenced using the Illumina HiSeq platform. From the authors' description of their analysis: PCR bias was corrected computationally using synthetic template baselines, and reads within Hamming distance 2 were collapsed, with unmergeable singletons discarded. Reads were aligned to IMGT to assign V, D and J genes, CDR3 length, and insertions or deletions at six rearrangement sites. Clonotype counts were normalized to sorted cell number within each subset before computing true diversity and Gini coefficients with the tcR R package. Repertoire sharing was quantified using the overlap coefficient calculated on TCRB nucleotide sequences. Out-of-frame TCRB sequences from naive cells were analyzed as a proxy for the pre-selection repertoire. Entries here come from immuneACCESS through TCRdb and include only in-frame sequences with V and J called. Some clones fail to appear in such tables; in the studies checked, an unresolved V gene covers under half of the shortfall, and the cause of the remainder is unknown. Clone size and the V and J calls come from that table; the DNA yielded D and trimming. The sample table shows roughly 240,000 clones, and approximately 24% are seen once. 0.012% of the sample lies in the top ten.

Study-wide conclusions, independent of this receptor: Fewer insertions and more nucleotide deletions at VDJ recombination sites were observed in patients with type 1 diabetes, implying thymic rearrangement abnormalities. Naive, central memory and regulatory TCRB repertoires appeared to be more alike among patients than among healthy donors. Shorter templates might be favored by PCR, yet because patient and control samples were amplified and corrected together, any such skew would affect both groups equally. Sequencing cDNA rather than genomic DNA could over-represent highly expressing activated cells, although activation and CD3 levels did not differ between groups. In all four CD4+ subsets, TCRB CDR3 length was moderately but significantly shorter in type 1 diabetes patients. Because the HLA sub-analyses included only small numbers of individuals, any influence of HLA type on TCRB rearrangement was left unresolved.

Material: naive CD4+ T cells from blood. The cell subset or site label on this specimen signifies: true naive CD4+ T cells. The clonotype was recovered from a woman in her 30s with type 1 diabetes. The V gene is TRBV28 and the J gene is TRBJ2-7, with 9 middle bases fitting TRBD1. The CDR3 sequence is CASSLLGQGKQYF. In nucleotide form, the sequence is TGTGCCAGCAGTCTCCTCGGACAGGGGAAGCAGTACTTC.